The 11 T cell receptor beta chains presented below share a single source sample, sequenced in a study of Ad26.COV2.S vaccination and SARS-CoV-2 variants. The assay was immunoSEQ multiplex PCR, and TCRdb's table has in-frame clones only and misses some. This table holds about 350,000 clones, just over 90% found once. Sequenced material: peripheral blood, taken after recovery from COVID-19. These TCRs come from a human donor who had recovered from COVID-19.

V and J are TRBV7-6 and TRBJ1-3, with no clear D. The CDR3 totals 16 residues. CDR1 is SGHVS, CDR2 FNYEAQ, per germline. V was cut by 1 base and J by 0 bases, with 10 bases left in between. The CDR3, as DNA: TGTGCCAGCAGCTTAGGGACGCCGGACTCTGGAAACACCATATATTTT. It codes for CASSLGTPDSGNTIYF. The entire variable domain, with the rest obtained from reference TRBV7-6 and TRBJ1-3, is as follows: GAGVSQSPRYKVTKRGQDVALRCDPISGHVSLYWYRQALGQGPEFLTYFNYEAQQDKSGLPNDRFSAERPEGSISTLTIQRTEQRDSAMYRCASSLGTPDSGNTIYFGEGSWLTVV.

In DNA, the CDR3 is TGTGCCAGCAGCGTAGGACAGGGTGAACGAGGTACCATATATTTT. Encoded protein: CASSVGQGERGTIYF. V usage is TRBV9 and J usage is TRBJ1-3; 7 bases agree with TRBD1. Germline V gene sequence: CDR1 SGDLS, CDR2 YYNGEE. The V gene end was trimmed by 0 bases and the J gene end by 10 bases; junction bases not matched to a gene: 10. CDR3 size: 15 residues.

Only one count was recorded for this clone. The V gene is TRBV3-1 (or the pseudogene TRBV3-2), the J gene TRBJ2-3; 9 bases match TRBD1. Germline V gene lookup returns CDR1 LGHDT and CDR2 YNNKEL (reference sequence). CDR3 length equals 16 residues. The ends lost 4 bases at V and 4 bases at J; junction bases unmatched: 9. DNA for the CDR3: TGTGCCAGCAGCCCCTGGACAGGGGTTCGTCCAGATACGCAGTATTTT. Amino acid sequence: CASSPWTGVRPDTQYF.

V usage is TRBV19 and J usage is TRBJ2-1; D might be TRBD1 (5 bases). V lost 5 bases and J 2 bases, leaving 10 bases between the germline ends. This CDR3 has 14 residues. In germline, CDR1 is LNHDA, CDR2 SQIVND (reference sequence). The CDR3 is CASSWTSPYNEQFF. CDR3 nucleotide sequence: TGTGCCAGTAGTTGGACATCTCCCTACAATGAGCAGTTCTTC.

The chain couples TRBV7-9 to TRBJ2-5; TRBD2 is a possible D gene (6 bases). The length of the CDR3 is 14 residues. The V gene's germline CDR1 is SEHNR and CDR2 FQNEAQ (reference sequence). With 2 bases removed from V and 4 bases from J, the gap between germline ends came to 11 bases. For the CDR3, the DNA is TGTGCCAGCAGCTTATACGAGGAGGGAGAGACCCAGTACTTC. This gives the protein CASSLYEEGETQYF.

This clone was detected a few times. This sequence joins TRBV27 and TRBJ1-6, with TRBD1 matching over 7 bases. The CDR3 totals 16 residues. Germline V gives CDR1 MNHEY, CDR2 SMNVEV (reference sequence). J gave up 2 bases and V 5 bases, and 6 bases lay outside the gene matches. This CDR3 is CASSATTGPYNSPLHF. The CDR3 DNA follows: TGTGCCAGCAGTGCGACGACAGGGCCCTATAATTCACCCCTCCACTTT.

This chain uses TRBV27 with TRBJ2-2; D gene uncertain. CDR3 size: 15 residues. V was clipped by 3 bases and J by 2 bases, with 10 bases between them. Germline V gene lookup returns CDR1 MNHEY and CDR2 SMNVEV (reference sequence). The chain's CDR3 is CASSFLASNTGELFF. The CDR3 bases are TGTGCCAGCAGTTTTTTGGCCAGCAACACCGGGGAGCTGTTTTTT.

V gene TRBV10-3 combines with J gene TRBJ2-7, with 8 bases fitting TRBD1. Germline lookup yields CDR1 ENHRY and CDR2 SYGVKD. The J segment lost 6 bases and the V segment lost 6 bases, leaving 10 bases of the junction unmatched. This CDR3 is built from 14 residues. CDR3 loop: CAIRQENRGSEQYF. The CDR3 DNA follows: TGTGCCATCAGGCAAGAGAACAGGGGGTCCGAGCAGTACTTC.

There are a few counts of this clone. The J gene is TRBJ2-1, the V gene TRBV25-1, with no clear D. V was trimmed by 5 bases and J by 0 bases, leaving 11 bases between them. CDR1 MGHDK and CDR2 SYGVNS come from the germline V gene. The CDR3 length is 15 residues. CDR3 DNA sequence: TGTGCCAGCAGTCCGGACGAGAGCTCCTACAATGAGCAGTTCTTC. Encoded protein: CASSPDESSYNEQFF.

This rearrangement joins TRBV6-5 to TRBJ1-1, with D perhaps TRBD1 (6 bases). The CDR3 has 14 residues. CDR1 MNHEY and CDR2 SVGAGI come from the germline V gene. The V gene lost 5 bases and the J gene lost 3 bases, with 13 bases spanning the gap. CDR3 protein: CASSTQGLDTEAFF. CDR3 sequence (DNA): TGTGCCAGCAGTACCCAGGGGCTCGACACTGAAGCTTTCTTT.

The CDR3 DNA is TGTGCCAGCAGCGTCGGGGCCCAGCATTTT. Translated, it gives CASSVGAQHF. The V and J genes are TRBV9 and TRBJ1-5; D is uncertain. Germline-derived CDR1 and CDR2 are SGDLS and YYNGEE. This CDR3 region has 10 residues. V dropped 2 bases and J dropped 11 bases, with 5 bases sitting between them. The full variable domain, rest sourced from reference TRBV9 and TRBJ1-5, is DSGVTQTPKHLITATGQRVTLRCSPRSGDLSVYWYQQSLDQGLQFLIQYYNGEERAKGNILERFSAQQFPDLHSELNLSSLELGDSALYFCASSVGAQHFGDGTRLSIL.